This T cell receptor beta chain was captured by sequencing in a study of blood T cell repertoires in COVID-19. The data were produced by immunoSEQ multiplex PCR, yet TCRdb's version contains in-frame clones alone and is incomplete. This sample has 150,000 to 200,000 clones, with about 87% found just once. The germline V gene encodes CDR1 MGHDK and CDR2 SYGVNS. The CDR3 consists of 14 residues. V was clipped by 1 base and J by 11 bases, with 15 bases between them. What was sequenced was peripheral blood. The chain combines TRBV25-1 with TRBJ2-1, with TRBD2 as a possible D gene (6 bases). The source is a woman aged 25-40 years with acute or convalescent COVID-19. The CDR3 sequence: CASSESGEVRKQFF. CDR3 coding DNA: TGTGCCAGCAGTGAATCGGGGGAGGTTAGGAAGCAGTTCTTC.